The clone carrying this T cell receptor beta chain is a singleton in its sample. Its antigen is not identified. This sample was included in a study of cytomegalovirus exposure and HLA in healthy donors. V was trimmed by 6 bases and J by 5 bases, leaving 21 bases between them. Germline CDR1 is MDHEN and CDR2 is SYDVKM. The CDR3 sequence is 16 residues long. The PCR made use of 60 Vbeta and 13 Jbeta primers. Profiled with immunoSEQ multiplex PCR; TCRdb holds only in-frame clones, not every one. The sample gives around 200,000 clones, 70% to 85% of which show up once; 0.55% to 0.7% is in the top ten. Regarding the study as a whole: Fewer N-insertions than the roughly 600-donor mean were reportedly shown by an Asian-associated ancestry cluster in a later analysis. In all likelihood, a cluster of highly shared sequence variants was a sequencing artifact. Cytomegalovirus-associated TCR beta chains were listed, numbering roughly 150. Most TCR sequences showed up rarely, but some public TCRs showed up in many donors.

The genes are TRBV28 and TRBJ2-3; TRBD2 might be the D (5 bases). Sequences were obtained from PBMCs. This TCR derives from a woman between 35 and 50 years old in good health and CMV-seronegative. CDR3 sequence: CASSTLRGAQGDTQYF. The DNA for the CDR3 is TGTGCCAGCAGCACCCTCCGGGGTGCCCAAGGAGATACGCAGTATTTT.